What follows is one T cell receptor beta chain and its context. Its antigen is still unknown. The method was immunoSEQ multiplex PCR; TCRdb's version includes in-frame clones alone and lacks a portion of them. Here the sample spans about 120,000 clones, approximately 87% being singletons. This sample was included in a study of cytomegalovirus exposure and HLA in healthy donors. Overall study context: Later, an analysis reported that the 100 to 150 validation repertoires had used the same platform as the roughly 680 first-cohort repertoires. Study results and limitations: Altogether, 160 or so TCR beta chains were recorded as cytomegalovirus-associated. Some public TCRs appeared in many individuals, while most sequences were rare.

CDR1 and CDR2 (germline): SGHTA, FQGNSA. Losses at the gene ends were 5 bases for V and 7 bases for J; bases not matched to a gene: 15. This CDR3 contains 18 residues. This clonotype originated in a young woman in good health and CMV-seropositive. What was sequenced was PBMCs. The chain combines TRBV7-2 with TRBJ2-1; 12 bases fit TRBD2. The CDR3 DNA follows: TGTGCCAGCAGCAAGCACCCGACTAGCGGGAGCTCGGGGAATGAGCAGTTCTTC. Protein sequence: CASSKHPTSGSSGNEQFF.